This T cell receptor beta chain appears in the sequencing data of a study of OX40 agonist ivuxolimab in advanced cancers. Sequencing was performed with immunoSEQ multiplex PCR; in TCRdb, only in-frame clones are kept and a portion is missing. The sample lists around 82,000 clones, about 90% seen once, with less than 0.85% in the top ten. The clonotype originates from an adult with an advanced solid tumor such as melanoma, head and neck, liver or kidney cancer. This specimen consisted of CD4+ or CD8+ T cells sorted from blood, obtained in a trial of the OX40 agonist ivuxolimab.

Here the CDR3 reads CASSLARREQYF. The CDR3 nucleotides are TGTGCCAGCAGCTTAGCGAGGCGGGAGCAGTACTTC. V gene TRBV7-2 combines with J gene TRBJ2-7; no reliable D call. Trimming cost V 0 bases and J 7 bases, with 7 bases left between them. This CDR3 has 12 residues. Germline V gene data show CDR1 as SGHTA and CDR2 as FQGNSA.